This T cell receptor beta chain was obtained from a study of cytomegalovirus exposure and HLA in healthy donors. Overall study findings and caveats: Accurate prediction of most subjects' HLA-A and HLA-B alleles from TCR beta sequences was reported.

Trimming cost V 5 bases and J 8 bases, with 12 bases left between them. CDR1 is LNHDA and CDR2 is SQIVND in the germline V gene (reference sequence). This CDR3 is 13 amino acids long. Of note for this clone: What it binds is not known.

It was with 60 Vbeta and 13 Jbeta primers that the PCR ran. Sequencing was performed with immunoSEQ multiplex PCR; in TCRdb, only in-frame clones are kept and a portion is missing. The table shows about 98,000 clones, with around 74% occurring only once. This sequence was found in a male donor in good health and CMV-seronegative. Sequenced: PBMCs. The rearrangement uses TRBV19 and TRBJ1-4; TRBD1 is a possible D gene (6 bases). The CDR3 DNA sequence: TGTGCCAGTAGTCCCCGGGACACCGAAAAACTGTTTTTT. It yields the protein CASSPRDTEKLFF.